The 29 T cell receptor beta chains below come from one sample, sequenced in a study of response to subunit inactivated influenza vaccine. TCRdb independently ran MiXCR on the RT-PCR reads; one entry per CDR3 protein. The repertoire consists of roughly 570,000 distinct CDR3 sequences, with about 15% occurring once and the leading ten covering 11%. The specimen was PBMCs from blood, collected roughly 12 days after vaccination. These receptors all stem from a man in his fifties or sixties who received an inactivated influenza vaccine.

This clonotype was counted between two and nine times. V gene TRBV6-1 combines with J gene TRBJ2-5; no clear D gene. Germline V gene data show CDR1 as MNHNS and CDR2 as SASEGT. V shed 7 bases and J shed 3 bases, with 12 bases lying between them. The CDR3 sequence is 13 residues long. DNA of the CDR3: TGTGCCAGCAAAGGATGGTCCGAAGAGACCCAGTACTTC. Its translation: CASKGWSEETQYF.

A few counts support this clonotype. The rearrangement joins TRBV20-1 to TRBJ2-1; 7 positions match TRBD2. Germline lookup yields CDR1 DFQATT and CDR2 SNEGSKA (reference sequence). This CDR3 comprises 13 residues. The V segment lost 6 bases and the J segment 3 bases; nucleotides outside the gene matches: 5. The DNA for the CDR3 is TGCAGTGCGGGGGGGAGGTACTACAATGAGCAGTTCTTC. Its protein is CSAGGRYYNEQFF.

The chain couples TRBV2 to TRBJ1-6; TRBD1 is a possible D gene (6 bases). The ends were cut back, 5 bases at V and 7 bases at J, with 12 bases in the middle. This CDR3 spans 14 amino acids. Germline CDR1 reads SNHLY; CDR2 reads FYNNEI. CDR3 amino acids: CASSKGQGNSPLHF. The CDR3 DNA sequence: TGTGCCAGCAGTAAGGGGCAGGGGAATTCACCCCTCCACTTT. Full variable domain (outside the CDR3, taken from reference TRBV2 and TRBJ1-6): EPEVTQTPSHQVTQMGQEVILRCVPISNHLYFYWYRQILGQKVEFLVSFYNNEISEKSEIFDDQFSVERPDGSNFTLKIRSTKLEDSAMYFCASSKGQGNSPLHFGNGTRLTVT.

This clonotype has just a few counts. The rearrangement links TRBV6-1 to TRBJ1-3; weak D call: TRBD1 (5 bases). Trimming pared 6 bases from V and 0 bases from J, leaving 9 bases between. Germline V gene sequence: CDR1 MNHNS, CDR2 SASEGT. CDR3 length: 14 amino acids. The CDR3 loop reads CASRGHVSGNTIYF. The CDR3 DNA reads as TGTGCCAGCAGAGGACACGTCTCTGGAAACACCATATATTTT.

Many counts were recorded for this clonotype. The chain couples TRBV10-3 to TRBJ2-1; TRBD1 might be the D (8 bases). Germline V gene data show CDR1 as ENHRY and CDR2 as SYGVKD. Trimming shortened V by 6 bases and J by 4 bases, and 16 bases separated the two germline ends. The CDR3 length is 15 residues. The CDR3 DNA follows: TGTGCCATCAGAACACAGGGGGGGAGGTACAATGAGCAGTTCTTC. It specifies CAIRTQGGRYNEQFF.

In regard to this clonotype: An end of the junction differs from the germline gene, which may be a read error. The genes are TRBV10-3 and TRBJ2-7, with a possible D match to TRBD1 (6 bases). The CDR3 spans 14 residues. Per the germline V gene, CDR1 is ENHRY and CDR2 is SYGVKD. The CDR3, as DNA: TGTGCCATCAGTGATCCTAGGGGGTCCTACGAGCGGTACTTC. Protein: CAISDPRGSYERYF.

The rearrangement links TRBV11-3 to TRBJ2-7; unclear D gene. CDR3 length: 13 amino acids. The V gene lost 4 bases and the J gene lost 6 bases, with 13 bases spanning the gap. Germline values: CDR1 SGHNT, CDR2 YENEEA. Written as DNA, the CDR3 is TGTGCCAGCAGCTACACCTCCGGGCTCGAGCAGTACTTC. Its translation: CASSYTSGLEQYF.

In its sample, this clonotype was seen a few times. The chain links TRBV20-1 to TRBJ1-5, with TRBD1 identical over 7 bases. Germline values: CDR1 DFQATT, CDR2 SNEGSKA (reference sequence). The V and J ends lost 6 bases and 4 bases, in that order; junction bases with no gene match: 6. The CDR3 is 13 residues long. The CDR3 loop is CSARDRQNQPQHF. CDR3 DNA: TGCAGTGCGAGGGACAGACAAAATCAGCCCCAGCATTTT.

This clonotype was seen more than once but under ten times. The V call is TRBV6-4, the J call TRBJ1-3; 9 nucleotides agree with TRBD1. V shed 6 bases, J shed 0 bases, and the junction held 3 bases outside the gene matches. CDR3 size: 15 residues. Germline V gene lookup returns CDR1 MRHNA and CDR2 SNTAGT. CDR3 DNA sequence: TGTGCCAGCAGGGGGGACAGGGACTCTGGAAACACCATATATTTT. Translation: CASRGDRDSGNTIYF.

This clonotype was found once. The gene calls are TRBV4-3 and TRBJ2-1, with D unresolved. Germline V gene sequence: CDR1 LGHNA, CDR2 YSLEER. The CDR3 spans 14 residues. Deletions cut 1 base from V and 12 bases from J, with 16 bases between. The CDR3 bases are TGCGCCAGCAGCCAAGCTTTCGAGGAATTGGGGCAGTTCTTC. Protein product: CASSQAFEELGQFF.

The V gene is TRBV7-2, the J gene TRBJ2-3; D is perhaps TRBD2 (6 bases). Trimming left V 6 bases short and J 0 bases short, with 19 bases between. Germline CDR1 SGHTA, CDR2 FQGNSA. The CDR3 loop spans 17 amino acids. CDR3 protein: CASRPGPRDFSTDTQYF. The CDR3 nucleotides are TGTGCCAGCAGGCCTGGTCCTAGGGACTTCAGCACAGATACGCAGTATTTT.

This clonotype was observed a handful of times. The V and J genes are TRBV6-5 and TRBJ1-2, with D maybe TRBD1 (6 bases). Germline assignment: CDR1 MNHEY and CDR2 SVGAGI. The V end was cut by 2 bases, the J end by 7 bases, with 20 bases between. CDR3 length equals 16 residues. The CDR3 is CASSYDTRTALSGYTF. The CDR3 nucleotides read TGTGCCAGCAGTTACGACACAAGGACAGCCCTCTCTGGCTACACCTTC.

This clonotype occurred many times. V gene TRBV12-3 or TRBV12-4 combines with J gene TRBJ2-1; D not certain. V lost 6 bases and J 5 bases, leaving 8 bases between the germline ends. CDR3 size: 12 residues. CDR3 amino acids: CASSFWDNEQFF. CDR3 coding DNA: TGTGCCAGCAGCTTTTGGGACAATGAGCAGTTCTTC.

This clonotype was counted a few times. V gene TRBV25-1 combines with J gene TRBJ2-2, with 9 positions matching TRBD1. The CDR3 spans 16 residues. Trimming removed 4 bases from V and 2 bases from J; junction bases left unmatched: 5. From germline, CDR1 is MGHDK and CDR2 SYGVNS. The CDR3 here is CASSGSGQGNTGELFF. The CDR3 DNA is TGTGCCAGCAGTGGGTCGGGACAGGGCAACACCGGGGAGCTGTTTTTT. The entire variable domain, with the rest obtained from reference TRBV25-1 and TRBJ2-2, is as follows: EADIYQTPRYLVIGTGKKITLECSQTMGHDKMYWYQQDPGMELHLIHYSYGVNSTEKGDLSSESTVSRIRTEHFPLTLESARPSHTSQYLCASSGSGQGNTGELFFGEGSRLTVL.

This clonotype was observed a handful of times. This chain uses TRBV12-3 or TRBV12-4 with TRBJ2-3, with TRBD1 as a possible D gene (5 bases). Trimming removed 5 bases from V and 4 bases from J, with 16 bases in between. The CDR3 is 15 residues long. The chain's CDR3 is CASSPYGQGADTQYF. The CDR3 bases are TGTGCCAGCAGTCCATATGGACAAGGGGCAGATACGCAGTATTTT.

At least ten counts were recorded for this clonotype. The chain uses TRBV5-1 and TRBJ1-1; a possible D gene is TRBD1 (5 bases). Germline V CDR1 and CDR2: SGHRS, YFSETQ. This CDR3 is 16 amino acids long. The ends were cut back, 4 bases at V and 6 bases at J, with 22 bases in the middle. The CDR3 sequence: CASSIEINPGFAEAFF. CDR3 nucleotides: TGCGCCAGCAGCATTGAAATTAATCCAGGGTTCGCTGAAGCTTTCTTT.

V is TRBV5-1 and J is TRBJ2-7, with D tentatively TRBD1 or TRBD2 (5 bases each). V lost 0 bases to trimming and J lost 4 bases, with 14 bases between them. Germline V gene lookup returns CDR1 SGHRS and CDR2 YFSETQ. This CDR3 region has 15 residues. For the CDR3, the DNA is TGCGCCAGCAGCTTGGCCAGAGGGGCCGTTTACGAGCAGTACTTC. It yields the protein CASSLARGAVYEQYF.

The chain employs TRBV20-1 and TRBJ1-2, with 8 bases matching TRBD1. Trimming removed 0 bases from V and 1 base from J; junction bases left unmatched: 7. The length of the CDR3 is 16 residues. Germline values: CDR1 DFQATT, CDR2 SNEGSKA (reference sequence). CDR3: CSARDRGQGGNYGYTF. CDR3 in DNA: TGCAGTGCTAGAGATCGAGGACAGGGAGGTAACTATGGCTACACCTTC.

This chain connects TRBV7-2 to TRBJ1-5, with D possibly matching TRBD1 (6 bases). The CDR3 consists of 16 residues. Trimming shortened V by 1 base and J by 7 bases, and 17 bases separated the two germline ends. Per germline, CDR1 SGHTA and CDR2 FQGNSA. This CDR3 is CASSLDYGEQGQPQHF. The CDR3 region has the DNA TGTGCCAGCAGCTTAGACTATGGGGAACAGGGACAGCCCCAGCATTTT.

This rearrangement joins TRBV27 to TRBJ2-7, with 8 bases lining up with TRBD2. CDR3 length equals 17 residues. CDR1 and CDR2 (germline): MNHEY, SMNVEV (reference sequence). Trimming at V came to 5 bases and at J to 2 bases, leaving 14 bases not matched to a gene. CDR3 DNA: TGTGCCAGCAGTGTCCACCCGGGGGTCGGGGGGGCCTACGAGCAGTACTTC. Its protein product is CASSVHPGVGGAYEQYF.

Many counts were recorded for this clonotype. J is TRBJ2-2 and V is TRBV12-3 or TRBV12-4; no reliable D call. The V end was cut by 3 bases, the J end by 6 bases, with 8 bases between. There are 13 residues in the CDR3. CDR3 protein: CASSFMTPGELFF. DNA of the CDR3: TGTGCCAGCAGTTTTATGACTCCCGGGGAGCTGTTTTTT.

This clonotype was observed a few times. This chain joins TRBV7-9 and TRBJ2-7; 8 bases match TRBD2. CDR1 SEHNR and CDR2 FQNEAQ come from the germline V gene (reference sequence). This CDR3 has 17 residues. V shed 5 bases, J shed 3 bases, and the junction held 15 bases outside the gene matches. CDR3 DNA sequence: TGTGCCAGCAGCCCCATCCGCGGGCGGGAGGAACACTACGAGCAGTACTTC. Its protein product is CASSPIRGREEHYEQYF.

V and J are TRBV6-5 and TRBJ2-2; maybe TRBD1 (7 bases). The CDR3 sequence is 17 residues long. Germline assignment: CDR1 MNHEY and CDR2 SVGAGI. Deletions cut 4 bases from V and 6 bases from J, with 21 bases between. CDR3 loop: CASSLGGLGTGAGELFF. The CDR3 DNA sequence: TGTGCCAGCAGTTTGGGGGGCCTCGGAACAGGGGCCGGGGAGCTGTTTTTT.

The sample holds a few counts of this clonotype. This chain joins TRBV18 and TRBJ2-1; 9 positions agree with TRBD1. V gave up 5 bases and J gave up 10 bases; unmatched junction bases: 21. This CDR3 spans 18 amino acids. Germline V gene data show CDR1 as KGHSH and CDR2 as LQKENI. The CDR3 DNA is TGTGCCAGCTCATTTCTGATTCCCGGGACAGGGAATCCCCAAGAGCAGTTCTTC. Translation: CASSFLIPGTGNPQEQFF.

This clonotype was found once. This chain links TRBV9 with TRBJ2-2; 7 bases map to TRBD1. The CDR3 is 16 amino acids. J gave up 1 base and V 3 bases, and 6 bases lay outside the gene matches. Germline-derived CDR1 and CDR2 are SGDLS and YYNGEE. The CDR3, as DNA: TGTGCCAGCAGCGCCACAGGGGCCATGAACACCGGGGAGCTGTTTTTT. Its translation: CASSATGAMNTGELFF.

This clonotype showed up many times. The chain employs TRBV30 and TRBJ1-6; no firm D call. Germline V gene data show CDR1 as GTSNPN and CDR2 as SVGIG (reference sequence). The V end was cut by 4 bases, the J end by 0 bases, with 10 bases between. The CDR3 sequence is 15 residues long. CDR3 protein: CAWTPGSSYNSPLHF. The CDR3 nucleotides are TGTGCCTGGACCCCGGGCAGCTCCTATAATTCACCCCTCCACTTT.

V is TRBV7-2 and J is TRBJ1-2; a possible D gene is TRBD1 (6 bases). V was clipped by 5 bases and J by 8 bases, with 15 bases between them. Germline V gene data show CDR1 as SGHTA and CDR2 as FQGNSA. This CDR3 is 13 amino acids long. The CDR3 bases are TGTGCCAGCAGCCGGCAGGGGCTAGGGGGCTACACCTTC. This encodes CASSRQGLGGYTF.

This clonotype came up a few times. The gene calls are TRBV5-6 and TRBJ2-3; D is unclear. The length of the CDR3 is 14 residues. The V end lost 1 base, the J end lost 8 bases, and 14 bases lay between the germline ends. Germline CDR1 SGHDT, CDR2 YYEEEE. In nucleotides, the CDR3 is TGTGCCAGCAGCTTGTCTAGAGGAGACCTTACGCAGTATTTT. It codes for CASSLSRGDLTQYF.

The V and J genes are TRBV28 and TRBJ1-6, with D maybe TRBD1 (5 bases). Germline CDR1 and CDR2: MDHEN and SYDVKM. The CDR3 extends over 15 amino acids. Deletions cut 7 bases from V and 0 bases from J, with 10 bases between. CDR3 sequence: CASNTGSSYNSPLHF. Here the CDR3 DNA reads TGTGCCAGCAATACAGGAAGCTCCTATAATTCACCCCTCCACTTT.